Following are 29 T cell receptor beta chains from one sample sequenced in a study of tumor-infiltrating lymphocytes in primary liver carcinoma (dated by TCRdb to the late 2010s). Without any cell sorting, total RNA and DNA were extracted together from around 20-30 mg of bulk tissue using the AllPrep DNA/RNA mini kit. TCRdb names Illumina HiSeq 2500 as the instrument used. TCRbeta-specific cDNA was reverse-transcribed from 500 ng total RNA using a constant-region primer and ProtoScript II reverse transcriptase. TCRbeta libraries were built with three nested multiplex PCR rounds, a slightly modified ARM-PCR procedure. Each of the first two PCR rounds ran for around 10 cycles using multiplex TRBV1-TRBV30 forward primers together with a Cbeta reverse primer. In TCRdb, the public reads were trimmed at Q25 with fastp and aligned with MiXCR, with productive beta chains retained. All rows with the same CDR3 protein become a single entry with the most common DNA and genes. For this sample there are some 87,000 distinct CDR3 sequences; approximately 72% appear just once. Around 30% of the sample rests with the top ten.

The sample taken for sequencing was tumor-adjacent normal liver tissue. The receptors were gathered from a man aged 40-49 years with primary liver carcinoma and hepatitis B virus infection.

Turning to this clonotype: A read error may be the cause here, since a much bigger clone is one base away. The chain has TRBV4-1 and TRBJ2-2; no definite D call. Germline CDR1 is MGHRA and CDR2 is YSYEKL. The CDR3 covers 14 residues. V lost 4 bases and J 6 bases, leaving 12 bases between the germline ends. CDR3 sequence reads: CASSPSIAAGELFF. The CDR3 DNA reads TGCGCCAGCAGCCCCTCCATCGCGGCCGGGGAGCTGTTTTTT.

The chain employs TRBV6-5 and TRBJ1-5; D is ambiguous. This CDR3 region has 14 residues. V lost 5 bases, J lost 4 bases, and 12 bases lay in between. Germline CDR1 reads MNHEY; CDR2 reads SVGAGI. CDR3 sequence: CASSGVEMNQPQHF. CDR3 in DNA: TGTGCCAGCAGTGGAGTAGAGATGAATCAGCCCCAGCATTTT.

A note on this clonotype: A much larger clone lies a single base off, so this may be a read error. The genes are TRBV10-3 and TRBJ2-5, with D possibly TRBD2 on 6 matching bases. The CDR3 has 14 amino acids. V gave up 0 bases and J gave up 7 bases, with 12 bases separating them. Germline V gives CDR1 ENHRY, CDR2 SYGVKD. CDR3 region: CAISESRGGVTQYF. In nucleotides, the CDR3 is TGTGCCATCAGTGAGTCGAGGGGAGGCGTGACCCAGTACTTC.

The rearrangement uses TRBV10-3 and TRBJ1-5; the D gene is possibly TRBD1 (5 bases). CDR3 size: 13 residues. V was trimmed by 5 bases and J by 9 bases, leaving 14 bases between them. Germline lookup yields CDR1 ENHRY and CDR2 SYGVKD. In nucleotides, the CDR3 is TGTGCCATCAGTACAGGCACGGAAGGGCCCCAGCATTTT. Amino acids: CAISTGTEGPQHF.

The V call is TRBV11-2, the J call TRBJ2-3; D call uncertain. CDR1 is SGHAT, CDR2 FQNNGV, per germline. With 6 bases removed from V and 8 bases from J, the gap between germline ends came to 15 bases. This CDR3 has 13 amino acids. DNA for the CDR3: TGTGCCAGCAGAAAAGCCGGGTCGAGTACGCAGTATTTT. It translates to CASRKAGSSTQYF.

With regard to this clonotype: This may be a read error, as it is one base from a much larger clone. The chain couples TRBV4-2 to TRBJ1-2; maybe TRBD1 (5 bases). CDR3 length: 16 residues. CDR1 is LGHNA and CDR2 is YNFKEQ in the germline V gene. CDR3 protein: CASGQEPGGVAVGYTF. For the CDR3, the DNA is TGTGCCAGCGGCCAAGAGCCAGGAGGGGTCGCAGTCGGCTACACCTTC.

This clonotype was counted between two and nine times. V is TRBV4-1 and J is TRBJ2-2; tentatively, D is TRBD2 (6 bases). The CDR3 contains 15 residues. The V and J ends lost 1 base and 7 bases respectively, with 13 bases between them. Germline V gene data show CDR1 as MGHRA and CDR2 as YSYEKL. The CDR3 sequence is CASSQAGPRDGELFF. The CDR3 region has the DNA TGCGCCAGCAGCCAAGCGGGGCCGCGGGACGGGGAGCTGTTTTTT.

Worth noting for this clonotype: A read error is possible here, since a much larger clone lies one base away. This rearrangement joins TRBV12-3 or TRBV12-4 to TRBJ1-1; D is undetermined. The V end lost 6 bases, the J end lost 5 bases, and 13 bases lay between the germline ends. The length of the CDR3 is 13 residues. CDR3 residues: CASSPNIWTEAFF. CDR3 coding DNA: TGTGCCAGCAGCCCCAACATCTGGACTGAAGCTTTCTTT.

This chain joins TRBV7-9 and TRBJ1-2, with D perhaps TRBD1 (5 bases). V was pared by 5 bases and J by 6 bases, with 13 bases between. Germline CDR1 reads SEHNR; CDR2 reads FQNEAQ (reference sequence). The CDR3 is made up of 13 amino acids. The CDR3 here is CASSERGDDGYTF. Written as DNA, the CDR3 is TGTGCCAGCAGCGAGCGGGGGGATGATGGCTACACCTTC.

On this clonotype: One end of the junction is discordant with germline, which a read error may explain. The V call is TRBV6-6, the J call TRBJ2-7; 7 nucleotides align to TRBD2. The CDR3 contains 15 residues. Germline CDR1 reads MNHNY; CDR2 reads SVGAGI (reference sequence). The CDR3 region is CASNYVAGHSYEQYF. The CDR3 nucleotides read TGTGCCAGCAATTACGTAGCGGGCCACTCCTACGAGCAGTACTTC.

Comments on this clonotype: One end of the junction is discordant with germline, which a read error may explain. The genes are TRBV11-2 and TRBJ2-1; D may be TRBD1 (6 bases). The CDR3 loop spans 14 amino acids. Germline V lookup: CDR1 SGHAT, CDR2 FQNNGV. This CDR3 is CVSSRGSWGRGQFF. The CDR3 DNA reads TGTGTCAGCAGCCGAGGGTCCTGGGGCAGGGGGCAGTTCTTC.

In this sample, this clonotype turned up a few times. Written as DNA, the CDR3 is TGTGCCAGCATCCTCACTAGCGGGGGCTACGAGCAGTACTTC. This sequence encodes CASILTSGGYEQYF. The V and J genes are TRBV2 and TRBJ2-7; 11 nucleotides line up with TRBD2. The CDR3 is 14 residues long. Germline V gene sequence: CDR1 SNHLY, CDR2 FYNNEI. V trimming: 7 bases; J trimming: 3 bases; junction bases outside the gene matches: 5.

The chain carries TRBV1 and TRBJ2-1. TRBV1 is flagged as a pseudogene. This CDR3 region has 17 residues. CDR3 protein: CTNSQDPDGLSYNEQFF. The CDR3 nucleotides read TGCACCAACAGCCAAGACCCCGACGGGCTCTCCTACAACGAGCAGTTCTTC.

This clonotype appeared once. The conserved final phenylalanine or tryptophan is absent from the CDR3, which likely points to a read error. This sequence joins TRBV29-1 and TRBJ2-7, with TRBD2 matching over 7 bases. Germline CDR1 SQVTM, CDR2 ANQGSEA. The CDR3 loop spans 13 amino acids. The CDR3 coding sequence is TGCAGCGTTCTGGGGGGGAGCTCCTATGAGCAGTACATC. Protein: CSVLGGSSYEQYI.

There are many counts of this clonotype. The genes are TRBV12-3 or TRBV12-4 and TRBJ1-6; possibly TRBD1 for D (6 bases). CDR3 length equals 14 residues. Between the trimmed V and J ends, which lost 6 bases and 12 bases, there was a span of 18 bases. The CDR3: CASSPGRGTRPLHF. DNA for the CDR3: TGTGCCAGCAGCCCTGGAAGGGGGACACGACCCCTCCACTTT.

A remark on this clonotype: A junction end diverges from the germline sequence, so it may reflect a read error. The gene calls are TRBV5-6 and TRBJ1-3, with unresolved D. The CDR3 totals 13 residues. CDR1 is SGHDT, CDR2 YYEEEE, per germline. CDR3 nucleotide sequence: TGCGCCAGCAGCTTCGTCTCTGGAAACACCATATATTTT. This gives the protein CASSFVSGNTIYF.

As concerns this clonotype: Compared with germline, one end of the junction differs, possibly owing to a read error. The rearrangement links TRBV6-1 to TRBJ2-5, with no clear D. CDR3 length: 15 amino acids. Germline lookup yields CDR1 MNHNS and CDR2 SASEGT. This CDR3 reads CASCERAPHEETQYF. CDR3 sequence (DNA): TGTGCCAGCTGTGAAAGGGCTCCACATGAGGAGACCCAGTACTTC.

Regarding this clonotype: The missing conserved phenylalanine or tryptophan at the end of this CDR3 makes a read error likely. This chain links TRBV11-1 with TRBJ2-1; the D gene is possibly TRBD2 (6 bases). The CDR3 contains 16 residues. V was shortened by 1 base and J by 8 bases, with 18 bases between the two germline ends. Germline loops: CDR1 SGHAT, CDR2 FQDESV (reference sequence). The CDR3: CASSLGLGLSTHEQFL. CDR3 DNA sequence: TGTGCCAGCAGCTTAGGCCTGGGACTTTCTACCCATGAGCAGTTCCTC.

As regards this clonotype: A much larger clone lies a single base off, so this may be a read error. V is TRBV4-1 and J is TRBJ2-2; TRBD1 might be the D (5 bases). The CDR3 runs to 14 residues. Germline loops: CDR1 MGHRA, CDR2 YSYEKL. The chain's CDR3 is CASSLTQGTRELFF. CDR3 nucleotide sequence: TGCGCCAGCAGCCTTACCCAGGGCACCAGGGAGCTGTTTTTT.

This clonotype came up once. No conserved phenylalanine or tryptophan is present at the end of the CDR3, so a read error is the likely explanation. V is TRBV6-1 and J is TRBJ1-1; a possible D gene is TRBD1 (6 bases). With 4 bases removed from V and 7 bases from J, the gap between germline ends came to 25 bases. CDR1 and CDR2 from the germline V gene are MNHNS and SASEGT. This CDR3 has 17 residues. In DNA form, the CDR3 reads TGTGCCAGCAGTGGCCGGGACACTGACTTCGGGTATGGTGAAGCTTTCATT. Translating it yields CASSGRDTDFGYGEAFI.

As concerns this clonotype: This is likely a read error, given that the CDR3 carries no conserved phenylalanine or tryptophan at its end. No DNA is shown, since the ends of the CDR3 on it are uncertain; the CDR3 is the one TCRdb lists. The rearrangement uses TRBV5-5 and TRBJ2-7; TRBD2, the table's D call, was not compared with the DNA. Counting both end residues, the CDR3 totals 14 amino acids. The germline V gene encodes CDR1 SGHKS and CDR2 YYEKEE (reference sequence). CDR3 in amino acids: CASSLTSGDYERYL.

This clonotype was detected only once. At one boundary the junction diverges from the germline segment, which might be a read error. V and J are TRBV11-2 and TRBJ2-5, with no clear D. The length of the CDR3 is 14 residues. Germline-derived CDR1 and CDR2 are SGHAT and FQNNGV. The CDR3 coding sequence is TGTGCCATCATTTACATACTGGATCAAGAGGCCCAGTACTTC. Encoded protein: CAIIYILDQEAQYF.

The gene calls are TRBV6-5 and TRBJ1-2; a weak D match, TRBD1 (5 bases). V was pared by 6 bases and J by 4 bases, with 21 bases between. Germline values: CDR1 MNHEY, CDR2 SVGAGI. This CDR3 is 16 amino acids long. Here the CDR3 DNA reads TGTGCCAGCAGCCTCGGACCCCAGGACACCTTCTATGGCTACACCTTC. This translates into CASSLGPQDTFYGYTF.

This clonotype was found many times. The V and J genes are TRBV5-4 and TRBJ2-7; D is perhaps TRBD1 (5 bases). The V and J ends lost 4 bases and 5 bases respectively, with 7 bases between them. Germline V gives CDR1 SGHNT, CDR2 YYREEE (reference sequence). There are 11 residues in the CDR3. CDR3 in amino acids: CASSEQDEQYF. The DNA of the CDR3 is TGTGCCAGCAGCGAACAGGACGAGCAGTACTTC.

The gene calls are TRBV12-3 or TRBV12-4 and TRBJ2-7, with TRBD2 matching over 9 bases. The V gene end was trimmed by 6 bases and the J gene end by 0 bases; junction bases not matched to a gene: 6. This CDR3 spans 15 amino acids. CDR3 sequence reads: CASSSSSGDSYEQYF. The CDR3 coding sequence is TGTGCCAGCAGCTCCTCTAGCGGGGACTCCTACGAGCAGTACTTC.

This clonotype was recorded only once. The chain joins TRBV18 to TRBJ2-5; 9 bases are a match to TRBD1. The V segment lost 5 bases and the J segment 4 bases; nucleotides outside the gene matches: 14. The length of the CDR3 is 17 residues. CDR1 is KGHSH and CDR2 is LQKENI in the germline V gene. The CDR3 loop is CASSSRGLDRGPETQYF. CDR3 DNA: TGTGCCAGCTCATCCCGAGGATTGGACAGGGGCCCAGAGACCCAGTACTTC.

This clonotype was detected ten times or more. V and J are TRBV6-5 and TRBJ1-6; D ambiguous. This CDR3 has 15 amino acids. V was trimmed by 6 bases and J by 7 bases, leaving 16 bases between them. Looked up from germline, CDR1 is MNHEY and CDR2 is SVGAGI. CDR3: CASRISWAGNSPLHF. The CDR3 DNA reads as TGTGCCAGCAGGATCTCATGGGCAGGAAATTCACCCCTCCACTTT.

This sequence joins TRBV24-1 and TRBJ2-3; 7 nucleotides line up with TRBD1. Germline CDR1 reads KGHDR; CDR2 reads SFDVKD. Trimming cost V 4 bases and J 2 bases; bases outside gene matches: 8. The CDR3 runs 16 residues. The CDR3 reads CATSEAVTGFTDTQYF. In nucleotides, the CDR3 is TGTGCCACCAGTGAGGCCGTGACAGGGTTCACAGATACGCAGTATTTT.

A word on this clonotype: This is likely a read error, given that the CDR3 carries no conserved phenylalanine or tryptophan at its end. This chain uses TRBV28 with TRBJ2-7; TRBD1 is a possible D gene (5 bases). Trimming removed 5 bases at V and 4 bases at J, with 15 bases between. Germline V CDR1 and CDR2: MDHEN, SYDVKM. The CDR3 is 14 amino acids. The CDR3 DNA follows: TGTGCCAGCAGTCGCGGCGCCTCAGGGTACGAGCAGTACTAC. Encoded protein: CASSRGASGYEQYY.